This section outlines one TCR beta chain sequence together with its context. Its antigen is unknown. This record belongs to a study of Ad26.COV2.S vaccination and SARS-CoV-2 variants. Broader study findings: Placebo recipients showed lower spike-specific TCR breadth than vaccinees. With respect to non-spike TCR breadth, vaccine and placebo recipients were similar.

Specified treatment: 15 to 20 received Ad26.COV2.S at low or high dose, single or two shots; roughly five received placebo; per-sample allocation not given. Sample collection was performed on day 63 after the first vaccine or placebo injection. With 4 bases removed from V and 3 bases from J, the gap between germline ends came to 10 bases. Germline CDR1 reads SGHRS; CDR2 reads YFSETQ. CDR3 size: 13 residues. Libraries were prepared by immunoSEQ multiplex PCR; TCRdb keeps only in-frame clonotypes and omits some of them. The sample has 400,000 or so clones, roughly nine tenths seen once; the top ten hold 3.5%.

The sample here was peripheral blood, taken in a trial of Ad26.COV2.S vaccine versus placebo. The TCR comes from a person aged 18 to 59 who received the Ad26.COV2.S COVID-19 vaccine or a placebo. The chain has TRBV5-1 and TRBJ1-2; D remains ambiguous. The CDR3 region is CASSESLDYGYTF. The CDR3 DNA reads TGCGCCAGCAGCGAGTCTCTTGACTATGGCTACACCTTC.